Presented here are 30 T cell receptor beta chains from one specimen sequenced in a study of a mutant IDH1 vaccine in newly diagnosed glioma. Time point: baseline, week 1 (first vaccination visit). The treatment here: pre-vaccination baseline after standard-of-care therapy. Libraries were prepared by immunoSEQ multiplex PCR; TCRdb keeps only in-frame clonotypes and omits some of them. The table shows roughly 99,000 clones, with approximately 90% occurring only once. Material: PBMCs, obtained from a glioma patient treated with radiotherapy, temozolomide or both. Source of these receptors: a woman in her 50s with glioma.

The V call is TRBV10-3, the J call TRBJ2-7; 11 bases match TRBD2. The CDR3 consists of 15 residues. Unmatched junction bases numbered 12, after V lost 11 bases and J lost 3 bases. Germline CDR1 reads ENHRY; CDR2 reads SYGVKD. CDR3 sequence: CASLGTSGAYYEQYF. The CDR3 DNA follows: TGTGCCTCACTTGGGACTAGCGGCGCTTACTACGAGCAGTACTTC.

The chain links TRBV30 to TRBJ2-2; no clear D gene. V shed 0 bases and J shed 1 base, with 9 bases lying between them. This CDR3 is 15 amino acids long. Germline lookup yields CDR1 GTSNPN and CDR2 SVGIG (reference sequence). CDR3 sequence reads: CAWSVRTQNTGELFF. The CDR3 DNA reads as TGTGCCTGGAGTGTAAGGACCCAGAACACCGGGGAGCTGTTTTTT.

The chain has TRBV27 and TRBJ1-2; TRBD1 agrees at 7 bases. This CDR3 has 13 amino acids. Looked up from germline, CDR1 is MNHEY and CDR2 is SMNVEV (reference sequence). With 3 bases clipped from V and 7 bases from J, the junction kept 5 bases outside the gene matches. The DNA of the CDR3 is TGTGCCAGCAGTTTCAGGGGGTCTTCTGGCTACACCTTC. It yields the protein CASSFRGSSGYTF.

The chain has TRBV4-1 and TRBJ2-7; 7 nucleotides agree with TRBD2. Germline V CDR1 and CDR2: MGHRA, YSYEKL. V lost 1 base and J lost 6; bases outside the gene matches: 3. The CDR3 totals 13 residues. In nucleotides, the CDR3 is TGCGCCAGCAGCCAAGGTGGGAGGGGCGAGCAGTACTTC. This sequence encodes CASSQGGRGEQYF.

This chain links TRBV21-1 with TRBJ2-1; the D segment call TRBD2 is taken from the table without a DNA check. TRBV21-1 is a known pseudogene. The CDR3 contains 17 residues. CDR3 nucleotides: TGTGCCAGCAGCTTCAGGGAAACTAGCGGCCCCTACAATGAGCAGTTCTTC. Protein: CASSFRETSGPYNEQFF.

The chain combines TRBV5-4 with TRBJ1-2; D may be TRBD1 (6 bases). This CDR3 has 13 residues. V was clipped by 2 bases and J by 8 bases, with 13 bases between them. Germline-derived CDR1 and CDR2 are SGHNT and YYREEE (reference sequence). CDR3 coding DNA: TGTGCCAGCAGCTTACAGGGTGGTAGAGGCTACACCTTC. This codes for CASSLQGGRGYTF.

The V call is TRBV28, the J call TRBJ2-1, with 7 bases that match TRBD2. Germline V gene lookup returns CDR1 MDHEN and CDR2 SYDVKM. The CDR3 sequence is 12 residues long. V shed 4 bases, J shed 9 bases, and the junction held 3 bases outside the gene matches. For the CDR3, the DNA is TGTGCCAGCAGTTCTAGCGGCTTTGAGCAGTTCTTC. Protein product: CASSSSGFEQFF.

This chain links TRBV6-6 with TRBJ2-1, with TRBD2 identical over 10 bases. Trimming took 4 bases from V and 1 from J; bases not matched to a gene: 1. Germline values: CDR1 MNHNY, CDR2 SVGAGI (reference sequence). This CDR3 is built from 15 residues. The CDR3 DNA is TGTGCCAGCAGTTTGACTAGCGGGTCCTACAATGAGCAGTTCTTC. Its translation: CASSLTSGSYNEQFF.

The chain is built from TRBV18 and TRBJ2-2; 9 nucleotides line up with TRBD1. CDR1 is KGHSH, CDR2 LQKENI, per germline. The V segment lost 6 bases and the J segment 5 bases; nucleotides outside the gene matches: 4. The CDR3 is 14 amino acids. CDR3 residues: CASSEGTGTGELFF. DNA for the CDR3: TGTGCCAGCTCTGAGGGGACAGGGACCGGGGAGCTGTTTTTT.

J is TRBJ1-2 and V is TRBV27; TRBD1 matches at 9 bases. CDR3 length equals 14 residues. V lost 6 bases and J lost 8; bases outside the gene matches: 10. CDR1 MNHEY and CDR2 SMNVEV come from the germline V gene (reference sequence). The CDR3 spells CASRGQGLVRGYTF. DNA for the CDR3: TGTGCCAGCAGAGGACAGGGGCTCGTCCGCGGCTACACCTTC.

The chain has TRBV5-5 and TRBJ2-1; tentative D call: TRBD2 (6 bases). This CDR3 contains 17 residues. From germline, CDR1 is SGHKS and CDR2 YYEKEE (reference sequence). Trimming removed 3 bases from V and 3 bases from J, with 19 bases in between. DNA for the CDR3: TGTGCCAGCAGCTCCACGGTCGGGGGACCTCGCTACAATGAGCAGTTCTTC. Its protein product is CASSSTVGGPRYNEQFF.

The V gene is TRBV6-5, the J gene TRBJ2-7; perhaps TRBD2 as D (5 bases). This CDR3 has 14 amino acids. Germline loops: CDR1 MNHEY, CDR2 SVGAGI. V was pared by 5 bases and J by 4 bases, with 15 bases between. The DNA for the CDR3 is TGTGCCAGCAGTGACCAAGACGGCGGGTACGAGCAGTACTTC. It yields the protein CASSDQDGGYEQYF.

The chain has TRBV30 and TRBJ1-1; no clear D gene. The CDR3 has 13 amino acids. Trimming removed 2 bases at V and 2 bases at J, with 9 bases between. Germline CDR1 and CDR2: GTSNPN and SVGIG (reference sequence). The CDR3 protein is CAWSSGINTEAFF. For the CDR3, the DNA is TGTGCCTGGAGTTCCGGAATCAACACTGAAGCTTTCTTT.

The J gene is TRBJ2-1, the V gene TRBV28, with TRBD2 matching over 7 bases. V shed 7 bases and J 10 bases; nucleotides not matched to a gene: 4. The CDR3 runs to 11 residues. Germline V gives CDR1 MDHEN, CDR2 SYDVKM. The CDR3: CASTSGGEQFF. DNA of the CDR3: TGTGCCAGCACGTCCGGGGGGGAGCAGTTCTTC.

This CDR3 reads CAISSQVNQPQHF. The CDR3 DNA sequence: TGTGCCATCAGTTCACAGGTTAATCAGCCCCAGCATTTT. The J gene is TRBJ1-5, the V gene TRBV10-3; the D gene is possibly TRBD1 (5 bases). This CDR3 contains 13 residues. V lost 5 bases and J 4 bases, leaving 9 bases between the germline ends. Looked up from germline, CDR1 is ENHRY and CDR2 is SYGVKD.

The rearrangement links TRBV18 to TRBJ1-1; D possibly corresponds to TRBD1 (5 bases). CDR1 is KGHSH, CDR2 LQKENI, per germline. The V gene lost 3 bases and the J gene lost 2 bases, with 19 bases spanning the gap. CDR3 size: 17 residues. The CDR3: CASSPSYGTGINTEAFF. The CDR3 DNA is TGTGCCAGCTCACCGAGTTATGGGACGGGGATAAACACTGAAGCTTTCTTT.

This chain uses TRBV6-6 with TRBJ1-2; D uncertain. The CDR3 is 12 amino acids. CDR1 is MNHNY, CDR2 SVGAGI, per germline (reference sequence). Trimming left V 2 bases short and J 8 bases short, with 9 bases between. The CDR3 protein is CASSYGPQGYTF. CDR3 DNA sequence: TGTGCCAGCAGTTACGGCCCACAAGGCTACACCTTC.

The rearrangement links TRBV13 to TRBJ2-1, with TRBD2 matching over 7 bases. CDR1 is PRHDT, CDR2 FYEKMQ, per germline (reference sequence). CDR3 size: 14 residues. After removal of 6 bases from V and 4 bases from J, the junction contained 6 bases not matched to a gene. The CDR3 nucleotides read TGTGCCAGCAGTACACTAGCGCCATACAATGAGCAGTTCTTC. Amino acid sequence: CASSTLAPYNEQFF.

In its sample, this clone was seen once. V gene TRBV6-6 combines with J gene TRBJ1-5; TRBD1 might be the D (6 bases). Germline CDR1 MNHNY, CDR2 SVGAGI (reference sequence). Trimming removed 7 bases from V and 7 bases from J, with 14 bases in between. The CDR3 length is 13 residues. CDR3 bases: TGTGCCAGCAACCTAGGGGGGCAGCAGCCCCAGCATTTT. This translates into CASNLGGQQPQHF.

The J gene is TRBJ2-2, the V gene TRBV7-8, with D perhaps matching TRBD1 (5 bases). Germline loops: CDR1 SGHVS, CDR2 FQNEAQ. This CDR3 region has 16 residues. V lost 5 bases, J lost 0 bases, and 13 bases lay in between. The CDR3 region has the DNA TGTGCCAGCAGCCCTTACAGGATAGCGAACACCGGGGAGCTGTTTTTT. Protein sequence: CASSPYRIANTGELFF.

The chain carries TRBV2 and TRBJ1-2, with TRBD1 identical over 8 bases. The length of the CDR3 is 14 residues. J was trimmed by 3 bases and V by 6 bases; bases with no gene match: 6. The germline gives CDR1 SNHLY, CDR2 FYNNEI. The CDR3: CASRGQGRDYGYTF. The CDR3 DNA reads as TGTGCCAGCAGAGGACAGGGCAGGGACTATGGCTACACCTTC.

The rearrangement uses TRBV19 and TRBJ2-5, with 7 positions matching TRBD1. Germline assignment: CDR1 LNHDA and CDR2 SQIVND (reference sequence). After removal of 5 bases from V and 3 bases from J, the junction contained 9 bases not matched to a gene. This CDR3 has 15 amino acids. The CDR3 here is CASSDREPGKETQYF. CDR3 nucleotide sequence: TGTGCCAGTAGTGACAGGGAGCCGGGTAAAGAGACCCAGTACTTC.

The DNA for the CDR3 is TGTGCCAGCTCATCGGGGCCCCGAAACTATGGCTACACCTTC. Translated, it gives CASSSGPRNYGYTF. The rearrangement joins TRBV18 to TRBJ1-2; maybe TRBD1 (5 bases). Germline V gene sequence: CDR1 KGHSH, CDR2 LQKENI. The CDR3 has 14 amino acids. Trimming stripped 5 bases from V and 2 bases from J, with 12 bases between.

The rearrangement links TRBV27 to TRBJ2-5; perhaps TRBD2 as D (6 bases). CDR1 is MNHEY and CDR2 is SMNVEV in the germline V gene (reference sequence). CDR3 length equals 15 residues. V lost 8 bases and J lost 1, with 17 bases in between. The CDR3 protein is CASRLLTSTQETQYF. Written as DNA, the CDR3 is TGTGCCAGCCGACTGCTTACTAGCACCCAAGAGACCCAGTACTTC.

The CDR3 reads CASSPRGPGANVLTF. As DNA, the CDR3 is TGTGCCAGCAGCCCAAGGGGGCCTGGGGCCAACGTCCTGACTTTC. This chain uses TRBV7-3 with TRBJ2-6; 7 nucleotides line up with TRBD1. V dropped 5 bases and J dropped 2; count of bases not matched to a gene: 3. Per the germline V gene, CDR1 is SGHTA and CDR2 is FQGTGA. CDR3 length: 15 amino acids.

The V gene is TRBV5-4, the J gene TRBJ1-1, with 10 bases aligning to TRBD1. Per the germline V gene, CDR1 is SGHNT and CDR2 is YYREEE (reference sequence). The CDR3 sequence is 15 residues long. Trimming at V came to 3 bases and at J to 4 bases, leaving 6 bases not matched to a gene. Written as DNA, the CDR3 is TGTGCCAGCAGCTCGGGACAGGGGAGGGCCACTGAAGCTTTCTTT. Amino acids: CASSSGQGRATEAFF.

CDR3 residues: CASSPTGSYGYTF. CDR3 sequence (DNA): TGTGCCAGCAGTCCCACAGGGAGCTATGGCTACACCTTC. The chain couples TRBV2 to TRBJ1-2; D possibly corresponds to TRBD1 (6 bases). V was cut by 5 bases and J by 4 bases, with 11 bases left in between. The germline V gene has CDR1 SNHLY and CDR2 FYNNEI. This CDR3 spans 13 amino acids.

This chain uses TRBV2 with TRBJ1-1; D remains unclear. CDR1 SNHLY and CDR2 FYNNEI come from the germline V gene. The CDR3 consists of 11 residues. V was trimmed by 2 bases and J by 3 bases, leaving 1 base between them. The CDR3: CASSEYTEAFF. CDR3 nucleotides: TGTGCCAGCAGTGAATACACTGAAGCTTTCTTT.

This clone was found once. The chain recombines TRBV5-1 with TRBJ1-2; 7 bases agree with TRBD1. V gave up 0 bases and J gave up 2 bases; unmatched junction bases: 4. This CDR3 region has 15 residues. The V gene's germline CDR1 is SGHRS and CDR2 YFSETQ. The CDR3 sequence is CASSLATGANYGYTF. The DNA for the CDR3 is TGCGCCAGCAGCTTGGCAACAGGGGCAAACTATGGCTACACCTTC.

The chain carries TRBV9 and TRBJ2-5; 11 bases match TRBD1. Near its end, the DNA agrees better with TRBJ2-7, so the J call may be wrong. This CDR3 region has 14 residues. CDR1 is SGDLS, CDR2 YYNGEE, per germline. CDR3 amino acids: CASTLGQGAHEQYF. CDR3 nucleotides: TGTGCCAGCACCCTTGGACAGGGGGCCCACGAGCAGTACTTC.